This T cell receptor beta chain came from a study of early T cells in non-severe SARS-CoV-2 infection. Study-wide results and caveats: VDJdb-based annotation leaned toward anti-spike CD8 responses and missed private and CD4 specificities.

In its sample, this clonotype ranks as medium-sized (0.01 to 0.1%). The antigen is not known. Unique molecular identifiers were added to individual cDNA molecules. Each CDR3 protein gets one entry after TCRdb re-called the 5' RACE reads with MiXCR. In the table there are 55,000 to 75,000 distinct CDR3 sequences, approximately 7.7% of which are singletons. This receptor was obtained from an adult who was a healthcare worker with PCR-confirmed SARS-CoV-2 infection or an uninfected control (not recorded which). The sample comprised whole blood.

The CDR3 bases are TGTGCCAGCAACGTAGCGGGAGGGGGTATAGATACGCAGTATTTT. Encoded protein: CASNVAGGGIDTQYF. V is TRBV6-1 and J is TRBJ2-3, with 11 positions matching TRBD2. This CDR3 is built from 15 residues. Germline V gene sequence: CDR1 MNHNS, CDR2 SASEGT. V trimming: 7 bases; J trimming: 5 bases; junction bases outside the gene matches: 8.